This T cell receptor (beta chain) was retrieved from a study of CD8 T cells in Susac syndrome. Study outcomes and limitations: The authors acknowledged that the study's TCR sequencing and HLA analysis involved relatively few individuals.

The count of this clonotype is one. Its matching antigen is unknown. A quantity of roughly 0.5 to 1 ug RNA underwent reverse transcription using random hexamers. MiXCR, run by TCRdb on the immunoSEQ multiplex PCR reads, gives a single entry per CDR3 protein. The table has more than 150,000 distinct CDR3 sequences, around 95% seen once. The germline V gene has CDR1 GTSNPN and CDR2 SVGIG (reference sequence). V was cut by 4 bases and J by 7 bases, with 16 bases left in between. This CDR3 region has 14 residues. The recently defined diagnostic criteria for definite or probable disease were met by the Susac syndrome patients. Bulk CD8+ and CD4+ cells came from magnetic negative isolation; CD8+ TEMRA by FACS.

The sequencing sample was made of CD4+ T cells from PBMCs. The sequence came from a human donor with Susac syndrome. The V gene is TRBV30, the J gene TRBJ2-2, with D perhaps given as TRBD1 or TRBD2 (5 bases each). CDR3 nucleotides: TGTGCCTGGACGGGACGGGGAACGATCGGGGAGCTGTTTTTT. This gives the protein CAWTGRGTIGELFF. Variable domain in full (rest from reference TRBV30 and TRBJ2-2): SQTIHQWPATLVQPVGSPLSLECTVEGTSNPNLYWYRQAAGRGLQLLFYSVGIGQISSEVPQNLSASRPQDRQFILSSKKLLLSDSGFYLCAWTGRGTIGELFFGEGSRLTVL.